The TCR beta chain described here comes from a study of spatial heterogeneity in lung cancer. Study observations and caveats: For expanded intratumoral alpha and beta TCRs, counts tracked tumor mutation counts.

This clonotype is labeled medium-sized (0.01 to 0.1%). The antigen remains unidentified. Germline V gives CDR1 SGHDT, CDR2 YYEEEE. The CDR3 spans 16 residues. The trim removed 0 bases at V and 0 bases at J, leaving 5 bases unmatched. As for time point: sample taken at primary tumor resection. Patients with untreated early-stage non-small cell lung cancer, numbering some 72, were the donors. Carried by each TCR cDNA molecule was a unique molecular identifier. In TCRdb, the 5' RACE reads were re-called with MiXCR into one record per CDR3 protein. This table has 3,500 to 5,000 distinct CDR3 sequences, 10% to 13% appearing once.

The TCR sequence derives from a female donor with early-stage non-small cell lung cancer. Sample: lung tumor tissue, taken at surgery. The chain carries TRBV5-6 and TRBJ1-1; 7 positions agree with TRBD1. The CDR3 bases are TGTGCCAGCAGCTTGGGGACAGGAAGTATGAACACTGAAGCTTTCTTT. Translation: CASSLGTGSMNTEAFF.